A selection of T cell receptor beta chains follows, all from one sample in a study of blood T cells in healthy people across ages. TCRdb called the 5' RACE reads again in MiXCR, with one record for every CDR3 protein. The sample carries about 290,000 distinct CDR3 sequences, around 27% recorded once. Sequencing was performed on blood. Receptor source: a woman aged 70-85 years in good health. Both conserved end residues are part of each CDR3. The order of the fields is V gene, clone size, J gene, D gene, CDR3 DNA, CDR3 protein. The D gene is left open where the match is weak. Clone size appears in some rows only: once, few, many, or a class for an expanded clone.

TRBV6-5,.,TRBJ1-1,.,TGTGCCGGCAGCCAACAGCTCATGAACACTGAAGCTTTCTTT,CAGSQQLMNTEAFF
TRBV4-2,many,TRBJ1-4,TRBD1,TGTGCCAGCAGCCAAGGGCGCCAGGGGGCAGGGGAAAAACTGTTTTTT,CASSQGRQGAGEKLFF
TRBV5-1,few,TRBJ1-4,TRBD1,TGCGCCAGCAGCCCCGGGACAGGGGGCGCCGGTCTTGGAAAACTGTTTTTT,CASSPGTGGAGLGKLFF
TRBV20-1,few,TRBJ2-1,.,TGCAGTGCTCTCTTAGGACTCAACAATGAGCAGTTCTTC,CSALLGLNNEQFF
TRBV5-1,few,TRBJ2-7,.,TGCGCCAGCAGCTTGGGAAGCGGGTCCCCCTACGAGCAGTACTTC,CASSLGSGSPYEQYF
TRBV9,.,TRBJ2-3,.,TGTGCCAGCAGCGTAAAGGGGGTGACAGATACGCAGTATTTT,CASSVKGVTDTQYF
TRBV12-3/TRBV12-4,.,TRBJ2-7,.,TGTGCCAGCAGTTTGACACACTACGAGCAGTACTTC,CASSLTHYEQYF
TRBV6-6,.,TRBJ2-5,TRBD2,TGTGCCAGCAGTTACCGGGGGGGCTGGGAGACCCAGTACTTC,CASSYRGGWETQYF
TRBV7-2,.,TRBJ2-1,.,TGTGCCAGCAGCTTCCAGGGCTCCTACAATGAGCAGTTCTTC,CASSFQGSYNEQFF
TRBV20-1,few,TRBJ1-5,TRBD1,TGCAGTGCTAGAGTCAGGGGGCAGCCTAGGGATCAGCCCCAGCATTTT,CSARVRGQPRDQPQHF
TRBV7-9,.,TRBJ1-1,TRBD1,TGTGCCAGCAGCAGCCAGACAGGGGTGGGCACTGAAGCTTTCTTT,CASSSQTGVGTEAFF
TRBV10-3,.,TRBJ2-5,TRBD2,TGTGCCATCAGTGGTAGCGGGAGAGATGTGACCCAGTACTTC,CAISGSGRDVTQYF
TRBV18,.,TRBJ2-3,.,TGTGCCAGCTCACCACCGGTTTTGACCGAAAGGGTTCGTACAGATACGCAGTATTTT,CASSPPVLTERVRTDTQYF
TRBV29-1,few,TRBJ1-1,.,TGCAGCGTGGGAGCTTTTGAAGCTTTCTTT,CSVGAFEAFF
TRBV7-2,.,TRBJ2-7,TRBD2,TGTGCCAGCAGCTTAGCGGCTAGCGGTGCCAGCTCCTACGAGCAGTACTTC,CASSLAASGASSYEQYF
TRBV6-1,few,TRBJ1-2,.,TGTGCCAGCAGTGGGGGGTGGGAGAAGGCTAACTATGGCTACACCTTC,CASSGGWEKANYGYTF
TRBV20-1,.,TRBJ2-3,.,TGCAGTGCTATAAACCGGGACATCACAGATACGCAGTATTTT,CSAINRDITDTQYF
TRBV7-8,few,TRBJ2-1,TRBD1,TGTGCCAGCAGCTTAAACAGGGGGAGCTACAATGAGCAGTTCTTC,CASSLNRGSYNEQFF
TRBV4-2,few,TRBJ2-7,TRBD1,TGTGCCAGCAGCCATCCCTCGGGACAGGGTCCACACGAGCAGTACTTC,CASSHPSGQGPHEQYF
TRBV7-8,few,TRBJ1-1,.,TGTGCCAGCAGCCAACACAAGGGTACTTTCTTT,CASSQHKGTFF
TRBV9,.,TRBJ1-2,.,TGTGCCAGCAGGAGGGAAAGCACCTATGGCTACACCTTC,CASRRESTYGYTF
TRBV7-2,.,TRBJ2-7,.,TGTGCCAGCAGCTCGGACATCACTAGCTACGACGAGCAGTACTTC,CASSSDITSYDEQYF
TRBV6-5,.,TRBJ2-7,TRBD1,TGTGCCAGCAGTTACGACAGGGAAAGAAGCGAGCAGTACTTC,CASSYDRERSEQYF
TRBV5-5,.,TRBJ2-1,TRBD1,TGTGCCAGCAGCTTAACAACAGGGGGCAATTCCTACAATGAGCAGTTCTTC,CASSLTTGGNSYNEQFF
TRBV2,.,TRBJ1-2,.,TGTGCCAGCAGTGCGAGTCCACCCTATGGCTACACCTTC,CASSASPPYGYTF
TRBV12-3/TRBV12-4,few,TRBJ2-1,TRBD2,TGTGCCAGCAGCCGGGGGCTAGCGGGAGGTTACAATGAGCAGTTCTTC,CASSRGLAGGYNEQFF
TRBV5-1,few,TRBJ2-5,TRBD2,TGCGCCAGCAGCCCGGGACTAGCGGGAGCGCGGTCGGAGACCCAGTACTTC,CASSPGLAGARSETQYF
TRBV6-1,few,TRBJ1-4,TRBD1,TGTGCCAGCCATGGACAGGGGGAAGAACTGTTTTTT,CASHGQGEELFF
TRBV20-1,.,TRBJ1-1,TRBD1,TGCAGTGCTAGTAGAGGGACAGTGAACACTGAAGCTTTCTTT,CSASRGTVNTEAFF
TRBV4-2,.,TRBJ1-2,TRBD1,TGTGCCAGCAGCCAGGGCCCGCCCGACAGGGGCGATGGCTACACCTTC,CASSQGPPDRGDGYTF
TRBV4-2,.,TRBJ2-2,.,TGTGCCAGCAGCCAAGTACAGCGCGGGGAGCTGTTTTTT,CASSQVQRGELFF
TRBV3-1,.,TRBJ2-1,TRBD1,TGTGCCAGCAGCCCGGGACAGGGTAGGTCCAATGAGCAGTTCTTC,CASSPGQGRSNEQFF
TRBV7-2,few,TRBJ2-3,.,TGTGCCAGCAGCTTTGACCAAAGGAGGCCGGGAGATACGCAGTATTTT,CASSFDQRRPGDTQYF
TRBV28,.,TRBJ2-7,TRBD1,TGTGCCAGCAGTTATCCCGACAGGGGCCGCTCCTACGAGCAGTACTTC,CASSYPDRGRSYEQYF
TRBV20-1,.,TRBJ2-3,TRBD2,TGCAGTGCTAAGGGACTAGCGGCGACAGATACGCAGTATTTT,CSAKGLAATDTQYF
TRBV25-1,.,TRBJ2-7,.,TGTGCCAGCCTCTCCCCGATACCACCCTACGAGCAGTACTTC,CASLSPIPPYEQYF
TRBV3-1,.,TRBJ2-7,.,TGTGCCAGCAGCAGAGGCGGGAAGTACGAGCAGTACTTC,CASSRGGKYEQYF
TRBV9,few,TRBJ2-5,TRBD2,TGTGCCAGCAGCGTAGGACTAGCGGGAGGGCCGGTAGAGACCCAGTACTTC,CASSVGLAGGPVETQYF
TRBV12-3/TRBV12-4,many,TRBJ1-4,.,TGTGCCAGCAGTCGACTAACGAGGGGGGAAAAACTGTTTTTT,CASSRLTRGEKLFF
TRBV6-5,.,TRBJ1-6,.,TGTGCCAGCCATCCCCCGGGGGGCGGATTTTCACCCCTCCACTTT,CASHPPGGGFSPLHF
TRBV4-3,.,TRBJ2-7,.,TGCGCCAGCAGCCAAGATCTGCCAGGGGTCTACGAGCAGTACTTC,CASSQDLPGVYEQYF
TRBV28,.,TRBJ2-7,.,TGTGCCAGCAGTTTAACAGGGATGCAGTACTTC,CASSLTGMQYF